This is a list of T cell receptor beta chains from one sample in a study of T cell repertoires in cytomegalovirus infection. MiXCR, applied by TCRdb to the reads, yields one record per CDR3 protein. The data hold 570,000 or so distinct CDR3 sequences, with over 35% observed a single time. No antigens are known for them. Sequencing was performed on cultured PBMCs, taken from culture after CMV antigen stimulation. These receptors were obtained from a human donor in good health (CMV status not recorded). Some clones in this sample may be carry-over from other donors' samples. The conserved cysteine and the conserved F or W are not part of the CDR3 here.

V: TRBV19; CDR3: ASSISFTGTTF
V: TRBV7-6; CDR3: ASSVGDGSYEQY
V: TRBV12-3/TRBV12-4; CDR3: ASTPSLGSRGQETQY
V: TRBV6-6; CDR3: ASSYGTGWNTEAF
V: TRBV7-9; CDR3: ASSSLESTDTQY
V: TRBV2; CDR3: ASRPLRSLGDTQY
V: TRBV7-8; CDR3: ASSPRQGWNTEAF
V: TRBV7-2; CDR3: ASVEGGTGYGYT
V: TRBV7-8; CDR3: ASSSGTSKQY
V: TRBV9; CDR3: ASSRLGGPHTEAF
V: TRBV10-3; CDR3: AITARPASGAGKYEQY